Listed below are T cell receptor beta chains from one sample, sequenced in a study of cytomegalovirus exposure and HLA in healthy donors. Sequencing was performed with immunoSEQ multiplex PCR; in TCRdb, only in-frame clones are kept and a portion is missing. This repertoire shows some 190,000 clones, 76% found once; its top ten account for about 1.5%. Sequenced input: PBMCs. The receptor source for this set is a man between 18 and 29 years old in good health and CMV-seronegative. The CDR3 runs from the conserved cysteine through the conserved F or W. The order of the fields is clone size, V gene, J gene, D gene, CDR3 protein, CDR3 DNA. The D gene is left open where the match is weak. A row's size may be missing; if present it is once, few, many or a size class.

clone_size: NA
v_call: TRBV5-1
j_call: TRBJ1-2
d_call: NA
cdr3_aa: CASSNSGSAQANYGYTF
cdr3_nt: TGCGCCAGCAGCAACTCGGGGAGTGCCCAAGCTAACTATGGCTACACCTTC

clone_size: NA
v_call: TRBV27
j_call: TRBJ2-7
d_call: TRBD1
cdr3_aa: CASSQGQVSSYEQYF
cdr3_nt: TGTGCCAGCAGTCAGGGACAGGTGAGCTCCTACGAGCAGTACTTC

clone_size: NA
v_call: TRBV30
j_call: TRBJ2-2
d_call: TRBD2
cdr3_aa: CAWKAGTRVWNTGELFF
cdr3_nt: TGTGCCTGGAAAGCCGGGACTAGGGTCTGGAACACCGGGGAGCTGTTTTTT

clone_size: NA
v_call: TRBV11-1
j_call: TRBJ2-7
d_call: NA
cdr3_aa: CASSLEGVHSYEQYF
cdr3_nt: TGTGCCAGCAGCTTAGAAGGGGTTCACTCCTACGAGCAGTACTTC

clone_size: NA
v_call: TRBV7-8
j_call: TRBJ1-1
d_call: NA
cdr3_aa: CASSQNQGPEAFF
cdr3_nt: TGTGCCAGCAGCCAAAACCAGGGGCCTGAAGCTTTCTTT

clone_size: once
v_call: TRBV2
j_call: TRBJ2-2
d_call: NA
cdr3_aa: CASRKPLGGGNLDTGELFF
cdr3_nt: TGTGCCAGCAGGAAACCGCTTGGCGGGGGCAATCTTGACACCGGGGAGCTGTTTTTT

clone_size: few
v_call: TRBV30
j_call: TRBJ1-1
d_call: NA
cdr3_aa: CAWSVGPTRGGTEAFF
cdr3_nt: TGTGCCTGGAGTGTCGGGCCGACTCGGGGGGGAACTGAAGCTTTCTTT

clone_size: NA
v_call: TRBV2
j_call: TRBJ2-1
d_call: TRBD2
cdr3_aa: CASSNSGSSYNEQFF
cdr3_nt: TGTGCCAGCAGTAATAGCGGGAGCTCCTACAATGAGCAGTTCTTC

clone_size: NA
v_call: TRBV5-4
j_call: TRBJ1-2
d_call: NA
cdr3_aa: CASSLDRTDGYTF
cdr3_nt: TGTGCCAGCAGCTTGGACCGGACAGACGGCTACACCTTC

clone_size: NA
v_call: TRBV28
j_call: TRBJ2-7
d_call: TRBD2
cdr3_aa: CASTTAREGLYEQYF
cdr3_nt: TGTGCCAGCACCACGGCGAGGGAGGGCCTCTACGAGCAGTACTTC

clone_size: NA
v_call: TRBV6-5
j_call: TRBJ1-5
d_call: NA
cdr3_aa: CASSYSFRQQQPQHF
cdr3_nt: TGTGCCAGCAGTTACTCGTTTCGGCAACAGCAGCCCCAGCATTTT

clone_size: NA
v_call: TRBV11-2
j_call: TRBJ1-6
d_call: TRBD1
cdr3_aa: CASSLTTGTDNSPLHF
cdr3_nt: TGTGCCAGCAGCTTAACGACCGGGACAGATAATTCACCCCTCCACTTT

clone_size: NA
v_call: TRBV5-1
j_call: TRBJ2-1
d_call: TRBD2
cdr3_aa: CASSSMTGGKFF
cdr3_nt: TGCGCCAGCAGCTCGATGACGGGAGGGAAGTTCTTC

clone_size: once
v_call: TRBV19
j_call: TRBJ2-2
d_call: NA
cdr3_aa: CASSIPHTNTGELFF
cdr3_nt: TGTGCCAGTAGTATCCCGCACACGAACACCGGGGAGCTGTTTTTT

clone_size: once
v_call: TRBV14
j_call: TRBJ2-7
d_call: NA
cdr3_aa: CASSQDRGDGRAYEQYF
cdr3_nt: TGTGCCAGCAGCCAAGACCGAGGGGACGGGAGAGCCTACGAGCAGTACTTC

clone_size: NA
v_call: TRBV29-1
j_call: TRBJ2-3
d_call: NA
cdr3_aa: CSGGKYTDTQYF
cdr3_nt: TGCAGCGGGGGCAAGTACACAGATACGCAGTATTTT

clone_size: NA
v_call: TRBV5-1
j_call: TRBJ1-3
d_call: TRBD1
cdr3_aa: CASSLKLPGGSGNTIYF
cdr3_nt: TGCGCCAGCAGCTTGAAGCTCCCAGGGGGCTCTGGAAACACCATATATTTT

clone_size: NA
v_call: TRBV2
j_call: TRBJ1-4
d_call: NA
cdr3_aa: CASEDGGTNEKLFF
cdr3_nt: TGTGCCAGCGAGGACGGGGGAACTAATGAAAAACTGTTTTTT

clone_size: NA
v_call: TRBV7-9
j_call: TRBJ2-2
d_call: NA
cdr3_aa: CASSPYYKNTGELFF
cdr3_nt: TGTGCCAGCAGCCCATATTACAAGAACACCGGGGAGCTGTTTTTT

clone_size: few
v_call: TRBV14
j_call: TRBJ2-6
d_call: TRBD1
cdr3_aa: CASNPGTGGSGANVLTF
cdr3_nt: TGTGCCAGCAACCCCGGGACAGGGGGCTCTGGGGCCAACGTCCTGACTTTC

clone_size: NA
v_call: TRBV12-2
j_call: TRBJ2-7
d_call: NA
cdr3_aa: CASRLEGRVYEQYF
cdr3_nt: TGTGCAAGTCGCTTAGAGGGCAGGGTCTACGAGCAGTACTTC

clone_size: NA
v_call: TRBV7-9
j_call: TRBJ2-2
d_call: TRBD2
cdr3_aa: CASSSTRTSGGRGTGELFF
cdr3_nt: TGTGCCAGCAGCTCAACGAGGACTAGCGGGGGTCGGGGCACCGGGGAGCTGTTTTTT

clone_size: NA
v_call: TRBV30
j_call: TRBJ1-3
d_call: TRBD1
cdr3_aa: CAWSVQGVAYGGNTIYF
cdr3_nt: TGTGCCTGGAGTGTACAGGGGGTAGCTTATGGTGGAAACACCATATATTTT

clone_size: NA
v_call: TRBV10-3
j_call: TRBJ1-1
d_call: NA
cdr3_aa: CAISDTPGNTEAFF
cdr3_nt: TGTGCCATCAGTGACACCCCGGGGAACACTGAAGCTTTCTTT

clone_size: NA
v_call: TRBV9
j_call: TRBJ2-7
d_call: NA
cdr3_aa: CASSVAGERYEQYF
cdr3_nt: TGTGCCAGCAGCGTAGCCGGAGAACGCTACGAGCAGTACTTC

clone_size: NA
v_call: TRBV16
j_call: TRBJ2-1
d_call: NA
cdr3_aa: CASSPWGQSSYNEQFF
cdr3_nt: TGTGCCAGCAGCCCCTGGGGGCAAAGCTCCTACAATGAGCAGTTCTTC

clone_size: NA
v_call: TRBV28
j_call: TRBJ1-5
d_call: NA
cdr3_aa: CASSQDNQPQHF
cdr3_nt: TGTGCCAGCAGCCAGGACAATCAGCCCCAGCATTTT

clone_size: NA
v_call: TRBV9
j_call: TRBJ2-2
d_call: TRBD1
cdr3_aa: CASSVVQGANTGELFF
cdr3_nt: TGTGCCAGCAGCGTAGTCCAGGGGGCGAACACCGGGGAGCTGTTTTTT

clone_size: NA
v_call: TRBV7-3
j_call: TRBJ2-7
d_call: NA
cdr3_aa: CASSLTGAREQYF
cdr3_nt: TGTGCCAGCAGCTTAACGGGGGCTCGGGAACAGTACTTC

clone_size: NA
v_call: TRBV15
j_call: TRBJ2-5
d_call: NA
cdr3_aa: CATSRGASLETQYF
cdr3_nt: TGTGCCACCAGCAGAGGGGCTAGCTTGGAGACCCAGTACTTC

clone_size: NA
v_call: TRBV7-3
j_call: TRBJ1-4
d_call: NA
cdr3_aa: CASSRTGRENEKLFF
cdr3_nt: TGTGCCAGCAGCCGGACTGGGAGGGAAAATGAAAAACTGTTTTTT

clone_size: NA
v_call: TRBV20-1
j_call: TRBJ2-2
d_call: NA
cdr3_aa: CSASRGELFF
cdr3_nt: TGCAGTGCTAGCCGCGGGGAGCTGTTTTTT

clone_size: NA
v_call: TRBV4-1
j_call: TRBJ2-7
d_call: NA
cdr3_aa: CASSLALGAIQNYEQYF
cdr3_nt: TGCGCCAGCAGCCTGGCTCTTGGGGCTATCCAAAACTACGAGCAGTACTTC

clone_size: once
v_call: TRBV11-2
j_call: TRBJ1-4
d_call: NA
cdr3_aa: CASSYRTDEKLFF
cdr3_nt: TGTGCCAGCAGCTACCGGACAGATGAAAAACTGTTTTTT

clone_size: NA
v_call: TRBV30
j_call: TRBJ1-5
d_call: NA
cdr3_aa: CAWSAADSPYSNQPQHF
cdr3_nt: TGTGCCTGGAGTGCCGCGGACTCCCCGTATAGCAATCAGCCCCAGCATTTT

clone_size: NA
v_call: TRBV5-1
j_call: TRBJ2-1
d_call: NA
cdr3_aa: CASSLNGDNEQFF
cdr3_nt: TGCGCCAGCAGCTTGAACGGGGACAATGAGCAGTTCTTC

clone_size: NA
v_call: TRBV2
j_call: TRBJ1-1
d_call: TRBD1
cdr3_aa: CASSEEGQTNTEAFF
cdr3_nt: TGTGCCAGCAGTGAAGAGGGACAGACCAACACTGAAGCTTTCTTT

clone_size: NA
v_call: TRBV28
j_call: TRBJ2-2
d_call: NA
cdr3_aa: CASSFKLNTGELFF
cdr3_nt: TGTGCCAGCAGTTTTAAGCTGAACACCGGGGAGCTGTTTTTT

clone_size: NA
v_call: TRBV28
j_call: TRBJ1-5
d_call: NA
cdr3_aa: CASSSPSGNQPQHF
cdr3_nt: TGTGCCAGCAGCTCCCCATCAGGGAATCAGCCCCAGCATTTT

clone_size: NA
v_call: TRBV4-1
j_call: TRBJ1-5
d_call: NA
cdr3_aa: CASSQDYGRRGRQPQHF
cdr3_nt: TGCGCCAGCAGCCAAGATTATGGACGGAGGGGTCGGCAGCCCCAGCATTTT

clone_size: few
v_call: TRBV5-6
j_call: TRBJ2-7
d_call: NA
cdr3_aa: CASSELGDSVYEQYF
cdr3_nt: TGTGCCAGCAGCGAACTTGGGGACTCGGTCTACGAGCAGTACTTC

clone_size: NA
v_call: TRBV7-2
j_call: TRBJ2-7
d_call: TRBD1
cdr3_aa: CASSLPGQGAYEQYF
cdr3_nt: TGTGCCAGCAGCTTGCCGGGACAGGGGGCTTACGAGCAGTACTTC

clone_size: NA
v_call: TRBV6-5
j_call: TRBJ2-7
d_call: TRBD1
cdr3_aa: CASSWTGYEQYF
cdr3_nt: TGTGCCAGCAGCTGGACAGGCTACGAGCAGTACTTC

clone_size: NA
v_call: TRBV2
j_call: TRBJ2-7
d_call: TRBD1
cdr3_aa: CASRTNRGVEQYF
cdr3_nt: TGTGCCAGCAGGACTAACAGGGGTGTCGAGCAGTACTTC

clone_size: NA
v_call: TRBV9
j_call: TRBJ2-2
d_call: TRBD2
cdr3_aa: CASSVTAGDTGELFF
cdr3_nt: TGTGCCAGCAGCGTGACAGCGGGGGACACCGGGGAGCTGTTTTTT

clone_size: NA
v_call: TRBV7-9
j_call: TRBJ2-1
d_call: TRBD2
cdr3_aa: CASSLAGTSRGNEQFF
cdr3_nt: TGTGCCAGCAGCTTAGCGGGGACTAGCAGAGGCAATGAGCAGTTCTTC

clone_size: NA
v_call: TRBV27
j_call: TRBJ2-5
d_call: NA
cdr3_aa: CASGRTEKAQYF
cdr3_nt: TGTGCCAGCGGGAGGACGGAGAAGGCCCAGTACTTC

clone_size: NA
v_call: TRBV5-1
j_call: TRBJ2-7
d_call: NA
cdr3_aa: CASSPPGWEGAYEQYF
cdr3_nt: TGCGCCAGCAGCCCCCCCGGTTGGGAGGGGGCCTACGAGCAGTACTTC

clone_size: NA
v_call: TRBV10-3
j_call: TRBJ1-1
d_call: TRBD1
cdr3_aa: CAISATGVNTEAFF
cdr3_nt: TGTGCCATCAGCGCTACAGGGGTGAACACTGAAGCTTTCTTT

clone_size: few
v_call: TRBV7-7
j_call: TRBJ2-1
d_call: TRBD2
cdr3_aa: CASSLGGAGGDEQFF
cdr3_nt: TGTGCTAGCAGCTTAGGAGGAGCGGGGGGGGATGAGCAGTTCTTC

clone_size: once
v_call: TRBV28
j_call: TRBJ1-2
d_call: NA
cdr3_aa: CASSFSQDGYTF
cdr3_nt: TGTGCCAGCAGTTTTAGTCAAGATGGCTACACCTTC

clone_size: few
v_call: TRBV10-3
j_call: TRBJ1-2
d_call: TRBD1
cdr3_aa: CAISATGADYGYTF
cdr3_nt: TGTGCCATCAGTGCGACAGGGGCTGACTATGGCTACACCTTC

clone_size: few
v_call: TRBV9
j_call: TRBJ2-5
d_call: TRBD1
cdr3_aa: CASSPPTGTGVETQYF
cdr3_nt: TGTGCCAGCAGCCCTCCAACCGGGACAGGGGTAGAGACCCAGTACTTC

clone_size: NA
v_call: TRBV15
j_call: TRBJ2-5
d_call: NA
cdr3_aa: CATSRGQARETQYF
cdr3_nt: TGTGCCACCAGCAGAGGTCAGGCGAGAGAGACCCAGTACTTC

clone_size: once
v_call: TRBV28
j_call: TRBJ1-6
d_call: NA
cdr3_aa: CASSLGRGFNNSPLHF
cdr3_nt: TGTGCCAGCAGTTTGGGAAGAGGGTTTAATAATTCACCCCTCCACTTT

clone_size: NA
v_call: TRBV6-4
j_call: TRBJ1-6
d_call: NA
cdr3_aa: CASSGSPGNSPLHF
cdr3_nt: TGTGCCAGCAGTGGATCCCCGGGGAATTCACCCCTCCACTTT

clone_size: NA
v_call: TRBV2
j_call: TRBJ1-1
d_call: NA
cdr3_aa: CASSGEVNTEAFF
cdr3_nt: TGTGCCAGCAGTGGGGAGGTGAACACTGAAGCTTTCTTT

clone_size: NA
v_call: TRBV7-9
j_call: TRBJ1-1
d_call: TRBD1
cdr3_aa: CSSNIGGPEAFF
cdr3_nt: TGTTCCAGCAACATAGGGGGCCCTGAAGCTTTCTTT

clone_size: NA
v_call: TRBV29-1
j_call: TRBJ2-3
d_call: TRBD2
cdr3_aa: CSVPRRREVVTQYF
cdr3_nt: TGCAGCGTTCCACGCCGGCGGGAGGTGGTTACGCAGTATTTT